This T cell receptor (beta chain) was identified during a study of control samples from healthy donors and cancer patients. The assay was immunoSEQ multiplex PCR, and TCRdb's table has in-frame clones only and misses some. In the table there are about 100,000 clones, approximately 90% of which are singletons. CDR1 and CDR2 from the germline V gene are SGHNT and YENEEA. Trimming stripped 0 bases from V and 8 bases from J, with 17 bases between. The CDR3 sequence is 16 residues long. Sequenced input: blood. The chain combines TRBV11-3 with TRBJ2-1; the D gene could be TRBD1 or TRBD2 (5 bases each). The TCR was taken from a woman between 18 and 30 years old in good health. The CDR3 bases are TGTGCCAGCAGCTTAGATTTGGGACCAAAAGTTGATGAGCAGTTCTTC. It codes for CASSLDLGPKVDEQFF. Drawing the rest from reference TRBV11-3 and TRBJ2-1, the complete variable domain is EAGVVQSPRYKIIEKKQPVAFWCNPISGHNTLYWYLQNLGQGPELLIRYENEEAVDDSQLPKDRFSAERLKGVDSTLKIQPAELGDSAVYLCASSLDLGPKVDEQFFGPGTRLTVL.